This T cell receptor (beta chain) was profiled in a study of cytomegalovirus exposure and HLA in healthy donors listed by TCRdb under 2017. About the investigation overall: According to a later analysis, one platform produced both the approximately 110 validation repertoires and the 720 or so repertoires of the first cohort. The study aimed to test whether cataloging public T cell receptors could reveal signatures of past pathogen exposure. Along with the approximately 700-subject first cohort, a separate validation cohort of over a hundred different subjects was used. To predict cytomegalovirus infection status, the study brought together high-throughput TCR immunosequencing, statistical association of individual TCRs with disease status, and machine learning.

CDR1 and CDR2 are read off the germline V gene as KGHSH and LQKENI. Measured from the cysteine to the phenylalanine, the CDR3 is 14 residues long. Of all the DNA, just the CDR3 is kept, 42 bases in frame from base 1. The germline V and J ends show losses of 6 bases and 3 bases respectively, and no gene match explains 5 bases of the junction. The paper as a whole reports these results and caveats: A later analysis had no HLA typing for the validation cohort, so co-occurrence there was scored across all 130 or so repertoires. The classifier was reported to diagnose cytomegalovirus status with high specificity and sensitivity in both the original cohort and the validation cohort. A total of 164 TCR beta chains were listed by the study as associated with cytomegalovirus. In vitro tests confirmed that a few of the cytomegalovirus-associated TCR beta chains recognize cytomegalovirus antigens. While some public TCRs were present in many individuals, most TCR sequences turned up only very rarely across donors. In a later analysis, TCRs clustered in the first cohort were found to also tend to co-occur in the approximately 120 validation repertoires, with 90% to 95% of cluster scores above 0. According to the authors, the approach could potentially be generalized to other disease states and immunological phenotypes.

This clone was seen a few times. It lacks a known antigen. Per-base qualities were not stored, and no clone one base away is much larger. The donors belonged to the validation cohort of 90 to 150 subjects, which was separate from the roughly 700-subject first cohort. The library was produced with the immunoSEQ multiplex PCR assay. On the study's bioinformatics: A statistical classification framework was built for diagnosing cytomegalovirus status from the catalog of TCR beta chain sequences. TCRdb took this table from immuneACCESS and kept in-frame rearrangements with V and J called. Such tables lack part of the clones; where checked against another copy, unresolved V genes explain under half of the gap, and the rest is unexplained. From that table come the V and J calls and clone size; the DNA was used to work out D and trimming. The table for this sample lists 220,000 or so clones; 80% to 85% of them were counted only once. Around 15% of the sample is taken by the ten largest.

Sequencing input: PBMCs. The clonotype was recovered from a woman in her 30s in good health and CMV-seropositive. The V gene is TRBV18 and the J gene is TRBJ2-3, with 8 central nucleotides matching TRBD1. The base sequence is TGTGCCAGCTCTCTCGGACAGGGAACAGATACGCAGTATTTT. This codes for CASSLGQGTDTQYF.